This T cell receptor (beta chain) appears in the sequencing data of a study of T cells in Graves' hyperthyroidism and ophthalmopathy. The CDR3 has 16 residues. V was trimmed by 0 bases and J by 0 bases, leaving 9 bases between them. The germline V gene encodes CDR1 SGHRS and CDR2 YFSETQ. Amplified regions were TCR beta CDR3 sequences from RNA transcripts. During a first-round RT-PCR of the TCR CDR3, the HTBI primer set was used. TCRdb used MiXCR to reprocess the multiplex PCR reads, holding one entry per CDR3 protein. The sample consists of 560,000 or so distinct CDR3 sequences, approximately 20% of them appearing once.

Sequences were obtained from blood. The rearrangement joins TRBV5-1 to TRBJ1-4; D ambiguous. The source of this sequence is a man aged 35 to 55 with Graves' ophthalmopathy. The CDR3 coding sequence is TGCGCCAGCAGCTTGGACCCGGGAGCAACTAATGAAAAACTGTTTTTT. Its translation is CASSLDPGATNEKLFF.